These 9 T cell receptor beta chains were all obtained from the same sample, sequenced in a study of OX40 agonist ivuxolimab in advanced cancers. Assay: immunoSEQ multiplex PCR; the TCRdb copy retains only in-frame clones and omits some. The table has tens of thousands of clones, over 75% seen once. Sequenced material: CD4+ or CD8+ T cells sorted from blood, taken in a trial of the OX40 agonist ivuxolimab. The receptors were sampled from an adult with an advanced solid tumor such as melanoma, head and neck, liver or kidney cancer.

The CDR3 protein is CASSPGTDTQYF. In nucleotides, the CDR3 is TGTGCCAGCAGCCCAGGGACAGATACGCAGTATTTT. J is TRBJ2-3 and V is TRBV7-8; D may be TRBD1 (5 bases). CDR1 is SGHVS, CDR2 FQNEAQ, per germline. This CDR3 is 12 amino acids long. V gave up 5 bases and J gave up 3 bases, with 6 bases separating them.

The J gene is TRBJ2-3, the V gene TRBV28; the match to TRBD2 covers 10 bases. The J segment lost 1 base and the V segment lost 3 bases, leaving 4 bases of the junction unmatched. The CDR3 has 16 residues. CDR1 MDHEN and CDR2 SYDVKM come from the germline V gene. The CDR3 DNA is TGTGCCAGCAGTTTCCAAGCGGGGGGGGGCACAGATACGCAGTATTTT. It specifies CASSFQAGGGTDTQYF.

V usage is TRBV9 and J usage is TRBJ1-1, with 11 bases fitting TRBD1. Trimming at V came to 0 bases and at J to 1 base, leaving 8 bases not matched to a gene. Germline-derived CDR1 and CDR2 are SGDLS and YYNGEE. This CDR3 comprises 18 residues. CDR3 in DNA: TGTGCCAGCAGCGTAGGGGTAGGGACAGGGGGTCGGAACACTGAAGCTTTCTTT. This sequence encodes CASSVGVGTGGRNTEAFF.

The rearrangement joins TRBV5-1 to TRBJ2-3, with D perhaps TRBD2 (5 bases). The length of the CDR3 is 12 residues. V was trimmed by 2 bases and J by 4 bases, leaving 5 bases between them. Germline CDR1 is SGHRS and CDR2 is YFSETQ. The CDR3 region has the DNA TGCGCCAGCAGCTTCGGGGCAGATACGCAGTATTTT. As protein: CASSFGADTQYF. Variable domain in full (rest from reference TRBV5-1 and TRBJ2-3): KAGVTQTPRYLIKTRGQQVTLSCSPISGHRSVSWYQQTPGQGLQFLFEYFSETQRNKGNFPGRFSGRQFSNSRSEMNVSTLELGDSALYLCASSFGADTQYFGPGTRLTVL.

The chain couples TRBV9 to TRBJ2-3; possibly TRBD2 for D (6 bases). V lost 4 bases and J lost 3, with 15 bases in between. The CDR3 sequence is 15 residues long. From germline, CDR1 is SGDLS and CDR2 YYNGEE. CDR3 nucleotides: TGTGCCAGCAGCCGCGGGGAAGGGGAGACAGATACGCAGTATTTT. This translates into CASSRGEGETDTQYF.

The genes are TRBV4-1 and TRBJ2-3; D perhaps matches TRBD2 (6 bases). The CDR3 has 15 amino acids. Looked up from germline, CDR1 is MGHRA and CDR2 is YSYEKL. V was clipped by 2 bases and J by 4 bases, with 13 bases between them. The CDR3 loop reads CASSQPDERADTQYF. The CDR3 DNA reads TGCGCCAGCAGCCAACCCGATGAGCGGGCAGATACGCAGTATTTT.

A single count supports this clone. The J gene is TRBJ1-1, the V gene TRBV7-3; D perhaps matches TRBD1 (5 bases). This CDR3 has 13 residues. V was shortened by 6 bases and J by 4 bases, with 12 bases between the two germline ends. From germline, CDR1 is SGHTA and CDR2 FQGTGA. CDR3 sequence (DNA): TGTGCCAGCAGGGAGGGGCTCAGCACTGAAGCTTTCTTT. Amino acid sequence: CASREGLSTEAFF.

The chain recombines TRBV27 with TRBJ1-2, with D uncertain. Trimming stripped 7 bases from V and 4 bases from J, with 16 bases between. Germline-derived CDR1 and CDR2 are MNHEY and SMNVEV (reference sequence). The CDR3 is 14 amino acids. For the CDR3, the DNA is TGTGCCAGCAAGGAGGAGGTTTTCTCCTATGGCTACACCTTC. It encodes CASKEEVFSYGYTF.

This chain links TRBV30 with TRBJ2-1; unclear D gene. V dropped 0 bases and J dropped 8 bases, with 14 bases sitting between them. The CDR3 sequence is 14 residues long. Per germline, CDR1 GTSNPN and CDR2 SVGIG (reference sequence). The CDR3 bases are TGTGCCTGGAGTGTGTCACCAGGATTTCATGAGCAGTTCTTC. Encoded protein: CAWSVSPGFHEQFF.